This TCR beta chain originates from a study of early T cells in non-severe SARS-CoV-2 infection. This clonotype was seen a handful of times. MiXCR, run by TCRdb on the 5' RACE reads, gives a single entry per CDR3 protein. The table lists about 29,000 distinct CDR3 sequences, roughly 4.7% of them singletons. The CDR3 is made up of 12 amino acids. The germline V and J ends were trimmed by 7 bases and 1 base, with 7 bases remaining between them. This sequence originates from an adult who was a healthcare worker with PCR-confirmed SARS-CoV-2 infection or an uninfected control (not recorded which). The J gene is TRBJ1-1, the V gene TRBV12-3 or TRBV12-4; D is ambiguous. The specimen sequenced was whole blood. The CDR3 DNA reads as TGTGCCAGCAACCACAGGAACACTGAAGCTTTCTTT. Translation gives CASNHRNTEAFF.